This T cell receptor beta chain stems from a study of memory CD4+ T cells and cytomegalovirus serostatus. Turning to the study itself: Healthy Belgian adult donors included several CMV-positive and more than 20 CMV-negative people. Study-wide results and limits: A US-trained random forest predicted CMV serostatus with median AUC 0.91.

Clones were sequenced by immunoSEQ multiplex PCR, and TCRdb holds only the in-frame ones, with some missing. This sample has 75,000 to 95,000 clones; 65% to 85% occur once, and the top ten carry around 0.78%. Single viable CD3+CD4+CD8-CD45RO+ cells were sorted as the memory CD4+ T cells. With regard to this clone: Its cognate antigen is unknown.

The clonotype comes from an adult in good health and CMV-seronegative. Sequenced sample: memory CD4+ T cells from blood.

The CDR3 DNA is TGTGCCAGCAGCTCGGAGCCGAACACCGGGGAGCTGTTTTTT. The encoded protein is CASSSEPNTGELFF. This rearrangement joins TRBV9 to TRBJ2-2, with D uncertain. This CDR3 spans 14 amino acids. Germline V lookup: CDR1 SGDLS, CDR2 YYNGEE. V was pared by 4 bases and J by 0 bases, with 7 bases between.